This TCR beta chain is from a study of PD-L1 blockade in urothelial cancer. The repertoire was sequenced with immunoSEQ multiplex PCR; TCRdb's copy has only in-frame clones and lacks some. The sample gives more than 35,000 clones, around 90% of which show up once; 8.3% is in the top ten. This clone was seen once. The CDR3 spans 18 residues. Per the germline V gene, CDR1 is SGHRS and CDR2 is YFSETQ. Germline trimming cut 4 bases from V and 1 base from J; bases unmatched to any gene: 12. Material: PBMCs, obtained around atezolizumab (anti-PD-L1) treatment. The chain uses TRBV5-1 and TRBJ2-3, with TRBD2 identical over 10 bases. The TCR originated in a man between 65 and 85 years old with urothelial cancer. DNA of the CDR3: TGCGCCAGCAGCCCTGCCCCAACTAGCGGGATTGGCACAGATACGCAGTATTTT. Translating gives CASSPAPTSGIGTDTQYF.